This entry lists 18 T cell receptor beta chains sequenced from one sample in a study of cytomegalovirus exposure and HLA in healthy donors. Both 60 Vbeta primers and 13 Jbeta primers went into the PCR. Sequencing used immunoSEQ multiplex PCR; TCRdb keeps in-frame clones, though not all of them. This repertoire shows some 270,000 clones, approximately 80% found once; its top ten account for 0.3%. The specimen was PBMCs. The origin of the receptors is a girl under 10 years old in good health and CMV-seronegative.

V usage is TRBV28 and J usage is TRBJ2-7; TRBD2 matches 9 bases. CDR1 and CDR2 from the germline V gene are MDHEN and SYDVKM. J gave up 0 bases and V 3 bases, and 9 bases lay outside the gene matches. The CDR3 runs 17 residues. The CDR3 nucleotides read TGTGCCAGCAGTTTTCTCCGCGGGGGGGAATACTCCTACGAGCAGTACTTC. It encodes CASSFLRGGEYSYEQYF.

A single count supports this clone. The chain uses TRBV30 and TRBJ2-7, with 7 positions matching TRBD2. CDR3 length: 14 amino acids. V shed 0 bases, J shed 4 bases, and the junction held 6 bases outside the gene matches. Germline CDR1 reads GTSNPN; CDR2 reads SVGIG (reference sequence). CDR3 in amino acids: CAWSVGLAVYEQYF. In DNA form, the CDR3 reads TGTGCCTGGAGTGTAGGGCTAGCGGTGTACGAGCAGTACTTC.

The CDR3 loop reads CASSYSSLGDLYTQYF. CDR3 bases: TGTGCCAGCAGTTACTCGAGCCTAGGGGACTTGTATACGCAGTATTTT. The chain recombines TRBV6-5 with TRBJ2-3; D is possibly TRBD2 (6 bases). Germline CDR1 is MNHEY and CDR2 is SVGAGI. The CDR3 extends over 16 amino acids. V lost 0 bases and J 7 bases, leaving 17 bases between the germline ends.

The V call is TRBV28, the J call TRBJ1-2; D is unresolved. Germline-derived CDR1 and CDR2 are MDHEN and SYDVKM. Between the trimmed V and J ends, which lost 2 bases and 2 bases, there was a span of 6 bases. This CDR3 spans 13 amino acids. The CDR3 DNA sequence: TGTGCCAGCAGTTTAACCCGGAACTATGGCTACACCTTC. Amino acid sequence: CASSLTRNYGYTF.

The V call is TRBV27, the J call TRBJ2-3, with TRBD1 as a possible D gene (6 bases). The germline V gene encodes CDR1 MNHEY and CDR2 SMNVEV (reference sequence). With 7 bases removed from V and 10 bases from J, the gap between germline ends came to 18 bases. The CDR3 totals 13 residues. This CDR3 reads CASTVPGDRAQYF. The CDR3 DNA follows: TGTGCCAGCACCGTGCCAGGGGATAGGGCGCAGTATTTT.

This clone was seen a handful of times. This chain joins TRBV5-4 and TRBJ2-7, with a weak D call TRBD1 (5 bases). The length of the CDR3 is 14 residues. The V gene lost 3 bases and the J gene lost 6 bases, with 16 bases spanning the gap. CDR1 is SGHNT, CDR2 YYREEE, per germline (reference sequence). The CDR3 region has the DNA TGTGCCAGCAGCTACGGACAATCATCCGCCGAGCAGTACTTC. Its translation is CASSYGQSSAEQYF.

The V and J genes are TRBV5-4 and TRBJ1-1; D call uncertain. Germline V lookup: CDR1 SGHNT, CDR2 YYREEE (reference sequence). The V and J ends lost 1 base and 5 bases respectively, with 9 bases between them. CDR3 size: 13 residues. In DNA form, the CDR3 reads TGTGCCAGCAGCTTGAGGTCGGGGACTGAAGCTTTCTTT. It codes for CASSLRSGTEAFF. The complete variable domain, with remaining parts taken from reference TRBV5-4 and TRBJ1-1, reads ETGVTQSPTHLIKTRGQQVTLRCSSQSGHNTVSWYQQALGQGPQFIFQYYREEENGRGNFPPRFSGLQFPNYSSELNVNALELDDSALYLCASSLRSGTEAFFGQGTRLTVV.

The chain is built from TRBV30 and TRBJ1-2; D uncertain. CDR3 length equals 12 residues. Germline CDR1 is GTSNPN and CDR2 is SVGIG (reference sequence). V lost 5 bases to trimming and J lost 2 bases, with 9 bases between them. This CDR3 is CAWYGFNYGYTF. In nucleotides, the CDR3 is TGTGCCTGGTATGGCTTCAACTATGGCTACACCTTC.

This clone was observed a few times. The V call is TRBV6-6, the J call TRBJ1-5; 8 nucleotides line up with TRBD1. The CDR3 spans 16 residues. The V segment lost 6 bases and the J segment 0 bases; nucleotides outside the gene matches: 7. The germline gives CDR1 MNHNY, CDR2 SVGAGI (reference sequence). The DNA for the CDR3 is TGTGCCAGCAGACGACAGGGGTTATATAGCAATCAGCCCCAGCATTTT. Translation gives CASRRQGLYSNQPQHF.

V usage is TRBV5-3 and J usage is TRBJ1-5, with 8 positions matching TRBD1. TRBV5-3 is flagged as an ORF with uncertain function. V was pared by 2 bases and J by 5 bases, with 12 bases of the junction left unmatched. The CDR3 has 17 amino acids. DNA for the CDR3: TGTGCCAGAAGCTTTCGGTTTATCCTGGACAGGGATCAGCCCCAGCATTTT. It translates to CARSFRFILDRDQPQHF.

CDR3: CASSLGQGEKLFF. The CDR3 DNA reads as TGCGCCAGCAGCTTGGGACAGGGTGAAAAACTGTTTTTT. The rearrangement links TRBV5-1 to TRBJ1-4; 7 nucleotides agree with TRBD1. The germline gives CDR1 SGHRS, CDR2 YFSETQ. V shed 0 bases and J 7 bases; nucleotides not matched to a gene: 0. The CDR3 length is 13 residues.

The CDR3 DNA is TGCGCCAGCAGCCCGTACCGGGGAAGATCTGGAAACACCATATATTTT. Amino acids: CASSPYRGRSGNTIYF. The rearrangement uses TRBV4-1 and TRBJ1-3; D call uncertain. The CDR3 runs to 16 residues. The germline V gene encodes CDR1 MGHRA and CDR2 YSYEKL. Trimming took 4 bases from V and 1 from J, leaving 14 bases between them.

This chain links TRBV7-3 with TRBJ2-5; 7 bases are shared with TRBD2. This CDR3 has 15 amino acids. Germline CDR1 SGHTA, CDR2 FQGTGA. Trimming cost V 1 base and J 11 bases; bases outside gene matches: 13. CDR3 DNA: TGTGCCAGCAGCTTAAGGGGGGGACGGAACTACAAGCAGTACTTC. It codes for CASSLRGGRNYKQYF.

This chain connects TRBV6-6 to TRBJ2-7; 9 nucleotides line up with TRBD2. CDR1 is MNHNY, CDR2 SVGAGI, per germline (reference sequence). V gave up 8 bases and J gave up 3 bases; unmatched junction bases: 11. The CDR3 is made up of 15 amino acids. CDR3 nucleotides: TGTGCCAGCCGCCCTTGGCTAGCGGGGAACTACGAGCAGTACTTC. Translating gives CASRPWLAGNYEQYF.

The V gene is TRBV10-1, the J gene TRBJ2-3; TRBD2 aligns across 9 bases. Germline V CDR1 and CDR2: WNHNN, SYGVQD (reference sequence). Unmatched junction bases numbered 11, after V lost 4 bases and J lost 6 bases. The CDR3 spans 16 residues. Written as DNA, the CDR3 is TGCGCCAGCAGTGCCGTTTTAGCGGGAGTTAGGGATACGCAGTATTTT. Encoded protein: CASSAVLAGVRDTQYF.

This chain joins TRBV18 and TRBJ1-1, with 7 bases identical to TRBD1. CDR1 KGHSH and CDR2 LQKENI come from the germline V gene. This CDR3 region has 12 residues. V lost 2 bases to trimming and J lost 8 bases; unmatched junction nucleotides: 2. CDR3 nucleotide sequence: TGTGCCAGCTCACCAGACAGGGTCGAAGCTTTCTTT. As protein: CASSPDRVEAFF. Based on the CDR3 plus reference TRBV18 and TRBJ1-1, the full variable domain is NAGVMQNPRHLVRRRGQEARLRCSPMKGHSHVYWYRQLPEEGLKFMVYLQKENIIDESGMPKERFSAEFPKEGPSILRIQQVVRGDSAAYFCASSPDRVEAFFGQGTRLTVV.

The chain uses TRBV6-4 and TRBJ2-7; weak D call: TRBD1 (6 bases). The V gene's germline CDR1 is MRHNA and CDR2 SNTAGT. The CDR3 has 14 amino acids. V was clipped by 3 bases and J by 4 bases, with 13 bases between them. In DNA form, the CDR3 reads TGTGCCAGCAGTGAGTGGGGGCGCGGGTACGAGCAGTACTTC. Encoded protein: CASSEWGRGYEQYF.

In this sample, this clone turned up a few times. The chain has TRBV13 and TRBJ2-5, with 9 bases fitting TRBD2. Trimming cost V 3 bases and J 5 bases; bases outside gene matches: 7. The CDR3 length is 15 residues. Germline values: CDR1 PRHDT, CDR2 FYEKMQ (reference sequence). The CDR3 region is CASSLGLAFMETQYF. CDR3 DNA sequence: TGTGCCAGCAGCTTGGGACTAGCATTTATGGAGACCCAGTACTTC.